These 23 T cell receptor beta chains share one sample of origin, sequenced in a study of cytomegalovirus exposure and HLA in healthy donors. Researchers ran the PCR with 60 Vbeta and 13 Jbeta primers. Sequenced by immunoSEQ multiplex PCR; TCRdb stores in-frame clones only, minus some. The sample yields approximately 150,000 clones, 77% seen once. The specimen was PBMCs. The receptor set was obtained from a woman in her twenties or thirties in good health and CMV-seronegative.

About this clone itself: Relative to the germline gene, one junction end is altered; a read error may explain this. This rearrangement joins TRBV25-1 to TRBJ1-2; no definite D call. The CDR3 length is 14 residues. Germline CDR1 is MGHDK and CDR2 is SYGVNS. The CDR3 loop reads CASSGGGLNYGYPF. In nucleotides, the CDR3 is TGTGCCAGCAGTGGAGGTGGTCTTAACTATGGCTACCCCTTC.

The gene calls are TRBV27 and TRBJ2-7; 10 positions match TRBD2. CDR3 length equals 15 residues. J gave up 2 bases and V 6 bases, and 7 bases lay outside the gene matches. The germline V gene has CDR1 MNHEY and CDR2 SMNVEV (reference sequence). This chain's CDR3 is CASREVAGGTYEQYF. For the CDR3, the DNA is TGTGCCAGCAGGGAAGTAGCGGGAGGAACCTACGAGCAGTACTTC.

V is TRBV6-6 and J is TRBJ2-7, with TRBD1 matching over 9 bases. The ends lost 6 bases at V and 3 bases at J; junction bases unmatched: 3. Germline CDR1 MNHNY, CDR2 SVGAGI (reference sequence). This CDR3 contains 13 residues. CDR3 sequence reads: CASSRDRDYEQYF. CDR3 DNA: TGTGCCAGCAGCCGGGACAGGGACTACGAGCAGTACTTC.

The table lists this clone with a few counts. The chain employs TRBV7-9 and TRBJ1-5; 7 bases align to TRBD1. Unmatched junction bases numbered 3, after V lost 10 bases and J lost 3 bases. The germline V gene encodes CDR1 SEHNR and CDR2 FQNEAQ (reference sequence). CDR3 length equals 12 residues. CDR3 sequence (DNA): TGTGCCATAGGACAGGTCAATCAGCCCCAGCATTTT. Translated: CAIGQVNQPQHF. Using reference TRBV7-9 and TRBJ1-5 for the parts outside the CDR3, the full variable domain is DTGVSQNPRHKITKRGQNVTFRCDPISEHNRLYWYRQTLGQGPEFLTYFQNEAQLEKSRLLSDRFSAERPKGSFSTLEIQRTEQGDSAMYLCAIGQVNQPQHFGDGTRLSIL.

The chain couples TRBV27 to TRBJ1-5, with unresolved D. Germline CDR1 MNHEY, CDR2 SMNVEV (reference sequence). This CDR3 region has 16 residues. V lost 0 bases and J 4 bases, leaving 13 bases between the germline ends. CDR3 sequence: CASSLSRAALNQPQHF. For the CDR3, the DNA is TGTGCCAGCAGTTTATCGAGGGCGGCGTTGAATCAGCCCCAGCATTTT.

The rearrangement links TRBV27 to TRBJ2-2; D uncertain. The CDR3 loop spans 13 amino acids. Trimming removed 3 bases from V and 5 bases from J, with 7 bases in between. Germline values: CDR1 MNHEY, CDR2 SMNVEV (reference sequence). The CDR3 sequence is CASSFQRTGELFF. Here the CDR3 DNA reads TGTGCCAGCAGTTTCCAGAGGACCGGGGAGCTGTTTTTT.

This sequence joins TRBV5-8 and TRBJ1-5, with TRBD1 matching 9 bases. Germline V gene data show CDR1 as SGHTS and CDR2 as YDEGEE. This CDR3 has 17 amino acids. Trimming cost V 5 bases and J 2 bases; bases outside gene matches: 11. In DNA, the CDR3 is TGTGCCAGCAGTAGAGGACAGGGGACAAATGGCAATCAGCCCCAGCATTTT. It specifies CASSRGQGTNGNQPQHF.

The rearrangement joins TRBV11-2 to TRBJ1-2; D gene ambiguous. V dropped 2 bases and J dropped 8 bases, with 12 bases sitting between them. The CDR3 runs to 13 residues. Germline V gene data show CDR1 as SGHAT and CDR2 as FQNNGV. CDR3 coding DNA: TGTGCCAGCAGCTTACAGGCCCCATACGGCTACACCTTC. As protein: CASSLQAPYGYTF.

The chain has TRBV10-3 and TRBJ2-7; TRBD1 might be the D (6 bases). Trimming stripped 8 bases from V and 2 bases from J, with 19 bases between. The CDR3 has 15 residues. The germline V gene has CDR1 ENHRY and CDR2 SYGVKD. This chain's CDR3 is CAIGAHRDTTYEQYF. The CDR3, as DNA: TGTGCCATCGGCGCCCACCGGGACACGACCTACGAGCAGTACTTC.

The chain combines TRBV5-4 with TRBJ2-5, with D possibly being TRBD2 (6 bases). V was cut by 2 bases and J by 5 bases, with 10 bases left in between. The CDR3 runs 13 residues. Germline V gives CDR1 SGHNT, CDR2 YYREEE (reference sequence). The CDR3 protein is CASSLPSGETQYF. CDR3 coding DNA: TGTGCCAGCAGCTTACCAAGCGGGGAGACCCAGTACTTC.

This clone was counted between two and nine times. V is TRBV6-5 and J is TRBJ2-1, with 8 bases identical to TRBD1. This CDR3 spans 15 amino acids. J was trimmed by 6 bases and V by 0 bases; bases with no gene match: 4. Germline CDR1 MNHEY, CDR2 SVGAGI. For the CDR3, the DNA is TGTGCCAGCAGTTACTCGCCCAGGGGGCGCAATGAGCAGTTCTTC. Translation: CASSYSPRGRNEQFF.

This clone was found a few times. The chain uses TRBV2 and TRBJ1-2; tentative D call: TRBD1 (6 bases). This CDR3 has 17 amino acids. Trimming left V 7 bases short and J 4 bases short, with 25 bases between. Per the germline V gene, CDR1 is SNHLY and CDR2 is FYNNEI. The CDR3 DNA reads as TGTGCCAGCACCCCCATGAGGGGGACTATCCCTTCCTATGGCTACACCTTC. Translating gives CASTPMRGTIPSYGYTF.

This clone showed up just a few times. V gene TRBV6-1 combines with J gene TRBJ1-1; no clear D. Per the germline V gene, CDR1 is MNHNS and CDR2 is SASEGT. The CDR3 has 12 amino acids. V was pared by 6 bases and J by 6 bases, with 11 bases between. The CDR3: CASSFNIAEAFF. Written as DNA, the CDR3 is TGTGCCAGCAGCTTTAATATTGCTGAAGCTTTCTTT.

This clone was recorded a few times. The CDR3 sequence is CASSEMGQGGSPLHF. CDR3 nucleotide sequence: TGTGCCAGCAGTGAAATGGGACAGGGGGGTTCACCCCTCCACTTT. The J gene is TRBJ1-6, the V gene TRBV25-1; 11 bases map to TRBD1. CDR1 MGHDK and CDR2 SYGVNS come from the germline V gene. This CDR3 is built from 15 residues. The J segment lost 9 bases and the V segment lost 2 bases, leaving 3 bases of the junction unmatched.

The genes are TRBV20-1 and TRBJ2-3, with D hard to call. Germline CDR1 is DFQATT and CDR2 is SNEGSKA (reference sequence). This CDR3 is built from 11 residues. Deletions cut 6 bases from V and 6 bases from J, with 10 bases between. In DNA form, the CDR3 reads TGCAGTGCCCCCTACGGGGATACGCAGTATTTT. The encoded protein is CSAPYGDTQYF.

The chain couples TRBV5-1 to TRBJ2-1, with TRBD2 matching over 9 bases. Trimming removed 4 bases from V and 7 bases from J; junction bases left unmatched: 9. Per the germline V gene, CDR1 is SGHRS and CDR2 is YFSETQ. The CDR3 contains 15 residues. Here the CDR3 DNA reads TGCGCCAGCAGCCACTTAGCGGGAGAGATAAATGAGCAGTTCTTC. Translation: CASSHLAGEINEQFF.

CDR3 loop: CASSVDSTGGIDTQYF. The CDR3 DNA is TGTGCCAGCAGCGTAGATAGTACAGGTGGGATAGATACGCAGTATTTT. The chain employs TRBV9 and TRBJ2-3; D is perhaps TRBD1 (5 bases). Trimming stripped 0 bases from V and 5 bases from J, with 16 bases between. The length of the CDR3 is 16 residues. Germline V lookup: CDR1 SGDLS, CDR2 YYNGEE.

V is TRBV5-1 and J is TRBJ1-2, with 9 nucleotides matching TRBD1. The CDR3 is 13 residues long. The V and J ends lost 5 bases and 5 bases, in that order; junction bases with no gene match: 4. Germline values: CDR1 SGHRS, CDR2 YFSETQ. CDR3: CASRPTGGYGYTF. DNA of the CDR3: TGCGCCAGCAGACCGACAGGGGGTTATGGCTACACCTTC.

The rearrangement links TRBV20-1 to TRBJ2-7; 7 nucleotides agree with TRBD1. The CDR3 loop spans 11 amino acids. Germline V gene sequence: CDR1 DFQATT, CDR2 SNEGSKA (reference sequence). After removal of 5 bases from V and 3 bases from J, the junction contained 1 base not matched to a gene. CDR3 protein: CSAWDSYEQYF. The CDR3 nucleotides are TGCAGTGCTTGGGACAGCTACGAGCAGTACTTC.

The genes are TRBV6-1 and TRBJ1-2; 8 positions agree with TRBD1. The trim removed 4 bases at V and 4 bases at J, leaving 8 bases unmatched. The CDR3 runs to 15 residues. CDR1 MNHNS and CDR2 SASEGT come from the germline V gene. DNA of the CDR3: TGTGCCAGCAGTGCGACCGGACAGGGTGGCTATGGCTACACCTTC. This codes for CASSATGQGGYGYTF.

The chain has TRBV6-6 and TRBJ2-7, with 7 positions matching TRBD2. V trimming: 8 bases; J trimming: 3 bases; junction bases outside the gene matches: 4. Germline loops: CDR1 MNHNY, CDR2 SVGAGI (reference sequence). CDR3 length equals 12 residues. CDR3 protein: CASRDYRYEQYF. CDR3 sequence (DNA): TGTGCCAGCCGGGACTACCGCTACGAGCAGTACTTC.

The chain is built from TRBV5-6 and TRBJ1-1; D ambiguous. The V end lost 4 bases, the J end lost 2 bases, and 12 bases lay between the germline ends. CDR1 is SGHDT and CDR2 is YYEEEE in the germline V gene. This CDR3 contains 14 residues. The CDR3 region is CASSPGPDNTEAFF. CDR3 in DNA: TGTGCCAGCAGCCCTGGGCCCGATAACACTGAAGCTTTCTTT.

This clone turned up a few times. The chain uses TRBV15 and TRBJ2-1, with TRBD2 matching 14 bases. The CDR3 contains 15 residues. The V gene end was trimmed by 6 bases and the J gene end by 6 bases; junction bases not matched to a gene: 4. CDR1 and CDR2 from the germline V gene are LNHNV and YYDKDF (reference sequence). In DNA form, the CDR3 reads TGTGCCACCAGAGACGGACTAGCGGGGGGCAATGAGCAGTTCTTC. Its translation: CATRDGLAGGNEQFF.